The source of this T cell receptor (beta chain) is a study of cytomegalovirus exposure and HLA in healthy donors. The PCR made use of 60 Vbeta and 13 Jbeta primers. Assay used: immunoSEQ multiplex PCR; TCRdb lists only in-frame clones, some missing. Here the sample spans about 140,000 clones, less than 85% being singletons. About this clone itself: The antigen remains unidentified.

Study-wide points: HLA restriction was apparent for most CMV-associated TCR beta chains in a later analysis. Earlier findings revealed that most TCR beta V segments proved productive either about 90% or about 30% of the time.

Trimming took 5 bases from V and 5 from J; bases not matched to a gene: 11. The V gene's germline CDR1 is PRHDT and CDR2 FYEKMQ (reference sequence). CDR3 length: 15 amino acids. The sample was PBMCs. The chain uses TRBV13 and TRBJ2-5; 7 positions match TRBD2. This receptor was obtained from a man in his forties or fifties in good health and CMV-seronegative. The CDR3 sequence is CASSTRDYPSETQYF. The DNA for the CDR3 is TGTGCCAGCAGCACCCGGGACTACCCCAGTGAGACCCAGTACTTC.